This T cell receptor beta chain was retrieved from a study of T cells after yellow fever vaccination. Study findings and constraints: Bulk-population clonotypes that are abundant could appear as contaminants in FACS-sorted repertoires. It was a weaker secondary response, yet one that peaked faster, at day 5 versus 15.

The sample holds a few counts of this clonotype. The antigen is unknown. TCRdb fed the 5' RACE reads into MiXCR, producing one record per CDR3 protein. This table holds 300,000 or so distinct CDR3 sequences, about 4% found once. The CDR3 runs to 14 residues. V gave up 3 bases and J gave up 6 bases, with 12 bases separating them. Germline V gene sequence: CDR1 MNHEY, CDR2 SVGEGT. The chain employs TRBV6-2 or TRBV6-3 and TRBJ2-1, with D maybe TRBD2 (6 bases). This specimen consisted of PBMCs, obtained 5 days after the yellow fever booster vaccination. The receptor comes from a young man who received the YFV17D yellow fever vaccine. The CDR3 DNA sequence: TGTGCCAGCAGTTATGGGATGCGGGGCAATGAGCAGTTCTTC. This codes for CASSYGMRGNEQFF.